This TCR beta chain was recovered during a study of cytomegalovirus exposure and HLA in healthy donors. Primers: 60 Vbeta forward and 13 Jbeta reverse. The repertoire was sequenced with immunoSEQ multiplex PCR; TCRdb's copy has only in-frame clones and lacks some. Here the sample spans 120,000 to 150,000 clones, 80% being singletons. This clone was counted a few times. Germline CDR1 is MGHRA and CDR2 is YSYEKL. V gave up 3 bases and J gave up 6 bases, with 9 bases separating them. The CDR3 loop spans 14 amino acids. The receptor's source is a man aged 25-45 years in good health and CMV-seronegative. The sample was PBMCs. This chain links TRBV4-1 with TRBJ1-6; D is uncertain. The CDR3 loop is CASSQRAINSPLHF. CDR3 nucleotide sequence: TGCGCCAGCAGCCAGAGGGCCATTAATTCACCCCTCCACTTT.